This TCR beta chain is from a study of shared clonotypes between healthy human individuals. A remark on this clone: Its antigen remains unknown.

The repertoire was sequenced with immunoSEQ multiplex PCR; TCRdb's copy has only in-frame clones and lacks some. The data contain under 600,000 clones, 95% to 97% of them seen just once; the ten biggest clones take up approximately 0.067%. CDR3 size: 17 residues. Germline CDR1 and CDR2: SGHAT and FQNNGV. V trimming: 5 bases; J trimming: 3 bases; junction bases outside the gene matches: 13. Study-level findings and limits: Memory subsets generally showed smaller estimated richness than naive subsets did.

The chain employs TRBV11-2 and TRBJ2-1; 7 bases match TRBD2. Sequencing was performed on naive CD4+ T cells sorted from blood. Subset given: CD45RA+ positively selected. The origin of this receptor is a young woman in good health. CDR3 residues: CASSEGRREPNYNEQFF. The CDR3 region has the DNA TGTGCCAGCAGCGAAGGACGGCGGGAGCCAAACTACAATGAGCAGTTCTTC.